The 5 T cell receptor beta chains given below trace back to one sample, sequenced in a study of T cell clonality in common variable immunodeficiency. Measured with immunoSEQ multiplex PCR; TCRdb has only the in-frame clones, and not every one. The counts give 25,000 to 30,000 clones, none of them seen only once; 3.5% to 4.5% is held by the top ten. Study-wide results and caveats: Common variable immunodeficiency TCR beta sequences reportedly had fewer deletions and N-nucleotide insertions.

No antigen has been identified for these receptors. The specimen was peripheral blood mononuclear cells. The receptors come from a human donor with common variable immunodeficiency.

In regard to this clone: The CDR3 extends 3 residues past the end of the read, so its final part is completed from the germline J gene. The chain recombines TRBV19 with TRBJ2-7, with D tentatively TRBD1 (6 bases). CDR3 length: 15 residues. CDR1 is LNHDA, CDR2 SQIVND, per germline (reference sequence). V gave up 1 base and J gave up 0 bases, with 10 bases separating them. The CDR3 sequence is CASSIGTASSYEQYF. CDR3 DNA (partial): TGTGCCAGTAGTATAGGGACAGCGAGCTCCTACGAG.

In the case of this clone: The read falls 3 residues short of the CDR3 end, and the missing part is taken from the germline J gene. V usage is TRBV10-2 and J usage is TRBJ1-4, with 7 bases that match TRBD1. Trimming took 4 bases from V and 8 from J; bases not matched to a gene: 7. Germline V gene sequence: CDR1 WSHSY, CDR2 SAAADI. This CDR3 region has 14 residues. The sequenced CDR3 bases are TGCGCCAGCAGTGCAGGGGGTGAGAACGAAAAA. Its translation: CASSAGGENEK. The whole CDR3 protein reads CASSAGGENEKLFF.

This CDR3 is CASSARQGAGYGYTF. CDR3 DNA, as far as it was read: TGTGCCAGTAGTGCCAGACAGGGGGCCGGCTATGGC. The gene calls are TRBV19 and TRBJ1-2; 10 positions agree with TRBD1. The read ends 3 residues before the CDR3 terminus; that terminus is restored from the germline J gene. Germline V CDR1 and CDR2: LNHDA, SQIVND (reference sequence). J lost 4 bases, V lost 5 bases, and 7 bases had no gene match. CDR3 size: 15 residues.

This clone was seen at least ten times. Coverage ceases 3 residues before the CDR3 finishes, and the germline J gene fills in the end. The V call is TRBV29-1, the J call TRBJ2-7; perhaps TRBD1 as D (5 bases). Trimming removed 2 bases from V and 0 bases from J, with 14 bases in between. This CDR3 has 15 amino acids. Germline V gene lookup returns CDR1 SQVTM and CDR2 ANQGSEA. CDR3 DNA, as far as it was read: TGCAGCGTTGAAAGTTACAGGATGGGCTCCTACGAG. As protein: CSVESYRMGSYE. The whole CDR3 reads CSVESYRMGSYEQYF.

About this clone: The read stops 3 residues short of the end of the CDR3; the missing end is completed from the germline J gene. At the DNA level, this CDR3 is encoded by other sequences in the same sample as well. The rearrangement joins TRBV20-1 to TRBJ2-5; 15 bases are a match to TRBD2. V gave up 3 bases and J gave up 5 bases; unmatched junction bases: 1. The V gene's germline CDR1 is DFQATT and CDR2 SNEGSKA (reference sequence). The CDR3 has 14 residues. The CDR3 loop is CSARGTSGGETQYF. The CDR3 DNA, read in part, is TGCAGTGCTAGGGGGACTAGCGGGGGGGAGACC.